This TCR beta chain was retrieved from a study of cytomegalovirus exposure and HLA in healthy donors. Some clones are missing from TCRdb's copy, which holds only in-frame ones; the method was immunoSEQ multiplex PCR. The sample carries 65,000 to 90,000 clones, about 90% recorded once. Broader study findings: There were some public TCRs occurring in many donors, but most TCR sequences were rare. A few of the chains that were CMV-associated were confirmed in vitro to be specific for CMV antigens. Listed as cytomegalovirus-associated were approximately 160 TCR beta chains. The finding came from a later analysis; first-cohort TCR clusters tended to co-occur in the 130 or so validation repertoires.

As to this clone: The antigen is not known.

Germline V gives CDR1 LGHNA, CDR2 YSLEER. The V gene lost 4 bases and the J gene lost 0 bases, with 13 bases spanning the gap. The CDR3 extends over 16 amino acids. The specimen was PBMCs. This receptor was identified in a woman younger than 35 in good health and CMV-seropositive. V and J are TRBV4-3 and TRBJ1-3; tentatively, D is TRBD1 (5 bases). As DNA, the CDR3 is TGCGCCAGCAGCCTCCGAGGACACCTCTCTGGAAACACCATATATTTT. As protein: CASSLRGHLSGNTIYF.